This TCR beta chain stems from a study of control samples from healthy donors and cancer patients. Trimming left V 7 bases short and J 0 bases short, with 22 bases between. The germline CDR1 and CDR2 sequences are MGHDK and SYGVNS. The CDR3 covers 17 residues. Measured with immunoSEQ multiplex PCR; TCRdb has only the in-frame clones, and not every one. This sample carries 100,000 to 150,000 clones, around 87% of them seen once, and the ten largest clones take 2.5% to 3.5%. Sequenced material: blood. The TCR was taken from a man aged 55-75 years in good health. The chain employs TRBV25-1 and TRBJ2-7; tentatively, D is TRBD1 or TRBD2 (5 bases each). CDR3: CASIQRDRTQYSYEQYF. CDR3 coding DNA: TGTGCCAGCATCCAAAGGGACCGGACCCAATACTCCTACGAGCAGTACTTC.